Below, 15 T cell receptor beta chains from the same sample are listed, as sequenced in a study of cytomegalovirus exposure and HLA in healthy donors. PCR involved 60 Vbeta and 13 Jbeta primers. Clones were sequenced by immunoSEQ multiplex PCR, and TCRdb holds only the in-frame ones, with some missing. The profile covers some 150,000 clones, with 84% appearing a single time and about 2.6% taken by the ten largest. Sequenced input: PBMCs. The receptors were gathered from a boy younger than 10 in good health and CMV-seronegative.

The chain couples TRBV29-1 to TRBJ1-2; possibly TRBD1 for D (6 bases). V was trimmed by 6 bases and J by 4 bases, leaving 18 bases between them. Germline CDR1 reads SQVTM; CDR2 reads ANQGSEA. The CDR3 extends over 14 amino acids. Here the CDR3 DNA reads TGCAGCGTGCTACCCAGGGGTCGGGGCTATGGCTACACCTTC. This sequence encodes CSVLPRGRGYGYTF.

The V gene is TRBV7-9, the J gene TRBJ1-1, with D maybe TRBD1 (5 bases). V was pared by 1 base and J by 2 bases, with 14 bases between. The CDR3 is made up of 16 amino acids. Looked up from germline, CDR1 is SEHNR and CDR2 is FQNEAQ (reference sequence). CDR3 amino acids: CASSLVLRQSNTEAFF. The CDR3 DNA reads as TGTGCCAGCAGCTTAGTCTTAAGACAGTCAAACACTGAAGCTTTCTTT.

The chain couples TRBV14 to TRBJ2-1, with TRBD2 matching over 9 bases. Per germline, CDR1 SGHDN and CDR2 FVKESK. V gave up 4 bases and J gave up 6 bases; unmatched junction bases: 7. The CDR3 is 15 amino acids. As DNA, the CDR3 is TGTGCCAGCAGCCCTAGACTAGCGGTTCTCAATGAGCAGTTCTTC. It specifies CASSPRLAVLNEQFF.

The rearrangement joins TRBV20-1 to TRBJ1-4; D gene ambiguous. The CDR3 covers 11 residues. Trimming shortened V by 3 bases and J by 4 bases, and 3 bases separated the two germline ends. Germline assignment: CDR1 DFQATT and CDR2 SNEGSKA (reference sequence). CDR3 sequence reads: CSASLNEKLFF. The CDR3 DNA follows: TGCAGTGCTAGCCTTAATGAAAAACTGTTTTTT.

CDR3 nucleotide sequence: TGTGCCAGCAGCTTAGCGTTAGACAGGTTACCTTACTTC. It is translated as CASSLALDRLPYF. The V call is TRBV7-2, the J call TRBJ2-5; tentatively, D is TRBD1 (6 bases). The CDR3 runs 13 residues. Deletions cut 0 bases from V and 14 bases from J, with 16 bases between. Germline V gene data show CDR1 as SGHTA and CDR2 as FQGNSA.

The chain joins TRBV7-2 to TRBJ2-3; D possibly corresponds to TRBD1 (5 bases). Trimming removed 7 bases at V and 4 bases at J, with 9 bases between. Germline lookup yields CDR1 SGHTA and CDR2 FQGNSA. The CDR3 is 12 amino acids. The CDR3 protein is CASKKGSDTQYF. For the CDR3, the DNA is TGTGCCAGCAAAAAGGGGTCAGATACGCAGTATTTT.

The gene calls are TRBV7-8 and TRBJ2-2; D is unclear. The germline V gene has CDR1 SGHVS and CDR2 FQNEAQ. Trimming took 1 base from V and 0 from J, leaving 18 bases between them. The CDR3 loop spans 19 amino acids. The CDR3 DNA sequence: TGTGCCAGCAGCTTAGGGTCGGTTCGCCGGAGATCGAACACCGGGGAGCTGTTTTTT. Amino acids: CASSLGSVRRRSNTGELFF.

The rearrangement joins TRBV5-1 to TRBJ2-2; D unclear. V gave up 0 bases and J gave up 6 bases, with 12 bases separating them. The germline gives CDR1 SGHRS, CDR2 YFSETQ. The CDR3 contains 15 residues. The CDR3 DNA is TGCGCCAGCAGCTTGGGGTTTCGAAGCGCCGGGGAGCTGTTTTTT. Translating it yields CASSLGFRSAGELFF. Using reference TRBV5-1 and TRBJ2-2 for the parts outside the CDR3, the full variable domain is KAGVTQTPRYLIKTRGQQVTLSCSPISGHRSVSWYQQTPGQGLQFLFEYFSETQRNKGNFPGRFSGRQFSNSRSEMNVSTLELGDSALYLCASSLGFRSAGELFFGEGSRLTVL.

The chain is built from TRBV7-2 and TRBJ2-7; tentative D call: TRBD2 (6 bases). The CDR3 is 16 residues long. From germline, CDR1 is SGHTA and CDR2 FQGNSA. With 0 bases removed from V and 0 bases from J, the gap between germline ends came to 12 bases. The CDR3 nucleotides read TGTGCCAGCAGCTTAGCAGCCGCGGGAAACTCCTACGAGCAGTACTTC. This encodes CASSLAAAGNSYEQYF.

This sequence joins TRBV7-9 and TRBJ2-3, with D tentatively TRBD2 (6 bases). The V and J ends lost 0 bases and 4 bases respectively, with 20 bases between them. CDR3 length equals 18 residues. Germline values: CDR1 SEHNR, CDR2 FQNEAQ (reference sequence). CDR3 sequence reads: CASSLAAGPLTGPDTQYF. For the CDR3, the DNA is TGTGCCAGCAGCTTAGCTGCGGGGCCACTGACGGGCCCAGATACGCAGTATTTT.

The chain employs TRBV18 and TRBJ2-5; D is undetermined. Per germline, CDR1 KGHSH and CDR2 LQKENI. CDR3 length: 13 residues. V lost 3 bases, J lost 2 bases, and 7 bases lay in between. CDR3 in amino acids: CASSPRSQETQYF. For the CDR3, the DNA is TGTGCCAGCTCACCTCGGTCGCAAGAGACCCAGTACTTC. Full variable domain (rest looked up from reference TRBV18 and TRBJ2-5): NAGVMQNPRHLVRRRGQEARLRCSPMKGHSHVYWYRQLPEEGLKFMVYLQKENIIDESGMPKERFSAEFPKEGPSILRIQQVVRGDSAAYFCASSPRSQETQYFGPGTRLLVL.

The rearrangement links TRBV7-6 to TRBJ2-1, with D maybe TRBD1 (6 bases). The CDR3 length is 14 residues. V was shortened by 0 bases and J by 9 bases, with 12 bases between the two germline ends. CDR1 and CDR2 from the germline V gene are SGHVS and FNYEAQ. CDR3 protein: CASSLARKGVEQFF. In DNA, the CDR3 is TGTGCCAGCAGCTTAGCGCGGAAGGGGGTTGAGCAGTTCTTC.

CDR3 in amino acids: CASSPRRPNYGYTF. In DNA, the CDR3 is TGTGCCAGCAGCCCCCGGAGGCCGAACTATGGCTACACCTTC. The genes are TRBV7-2 and TRBJ1-2; no clear D. This CDR3 comprises 14 residues. Germline V gene data show CDR1 as SGHTA and CDR2 as FQGNSA. Trimming left V 5 bases short and J 2 bases short, with 12 bases between.

The rearrangement links TRBV5-1 to TRBJ2-7; 9 nucleotides match TRBD1. V lost 5 bases to trimming and J lost 2 bases; unmatched junction nucleotides: 8. The V gene's germline CDR1 is SGHRS and CDR2 YFSETQ. CDR3 length: 15 residues. CDR3 loop: CASRSGGQGPYEQYF. CDR3 DNA sequence: TGCGCCAGCAGATCCGGGGGACAGGGACCCTACGAGCAGTACTTC. Complete variable domain (other parts from reference TRBV5-1 and TRBJ2-7): KAGVTQTPRYLIKTRGQQVTLSCSPISGHRSVSWYQQTPGQGLQFLFEYFSETQRNKGNFPGRFSGRQFSNSRSEMNVSTLELGDSALYLCASRSGGQGPYEQYFGPGTRLTVT.

This chain uses TRBV5-4 with TRBJ2-5; D not resolved. CDR1 and CDR2 (germline): SGHNT, YYREEE (reference sequence). The CDR3 sequence is 14 residues long. V dropped 3 bases and J dropped 1 base, with 10 bases sitting between them. This chain's CDR3 is CASSWVQSQETQYF. CDR3 coding DNA: TGTGCCAGCAGCTGGGTACAGAGCCAAGAGACCCAGTACTTC.